Presented here are 5 T cell receptor beta chains from one specimen sequenced in a study of blood T cell repertoires in COVID-19 (dated by TCRdb to about 2020). Library creation used the immunoSEQ multiplex PCR assay. In TCRdb, the immuneACCESS table is reduced to in-frame sequences with V and J assigned. These tables do not hold every clone; where another copy was compared, an unresolved V gene accounts for under half, and the others remain unexplained. In this sample the table shows approximately 150,000 clones, roughly 90% of which occur a single time. The top ten constitute approximately 0.95% of the sample. Sequencing was done on a sample of peripheral blood. These receptors originate from a woman aged 50 to 60 with acute or convalescent COVID-19.

The chain recombines TRBV28 with TRBJ1-1; D is perhaps TRBD1 (5 bases). This CDR3 is built from 16 residues. The V and J ends lost 5 bases and 0 bases respectively, with 16 bases between them. The V gene's germline CDR1 is MDHEN and CDR2 SYDVKM. The CDR3 protein is CASSGWRAGMNTEAFF. DNA of the CDR3: TGTGCCAGCAGTGGGTGGAGAGCAGGGATGAACACTGAAGCTTTCTTT.

The chain combines TRBV5-4 with TRBJ1-4; no definite D call. Trimming removed 0 bases at V and 7 bases at J, with 10 bases between. The CDR3 loop spans 14 amino acids. CDR1 is SGHNT and CDR2 is YYREEE in the germline V gene (reference sequence). In nucleotides, the CDR3 is TGTGCCAGCAGCTTGGAGGGAGGTGGTGAAAAACTGTTTTTT. This translates into CASSLEGGGEKLFF.

This chain connects TRBV12-5 to TRBJ2-3; the D gene is possibly TRBD2 (5 bases). CDR1 and CDR2 (germline): LGHNT, FRNRAP. This CDR3 comprises 17 residues. Trimming shortened V by 1 base and J by 2 bases, and 16 bases separated the two germline ends. The CDR3 reads CASGLEQRAGLTDTQYF. In DNA, the CDR3 is TGTGCTAGTGGTTTGGAACAAAGGGCGGGTCTCACAGATACGCAGTATTTT.

The chain joins TRBV15 to TRBJ1-6, with D unresolved. V dropped 0 bases and J dropped 7 bases, with 7 bases sitting between them. Germline V gene sequence: CDR1 LNHNV, CDR2 YYDKDF (reference sequence). The CDR3 spans 14 residues. As DNA, the CDR3 is TGTGCCACCAGCAGAGAAACAGAGAATTCACCCCTCCACTTT. Protein: CATSRETENSPLHF.

The V gene is TRBV29-1, the J gene TRBJ1-2; tentatively, D is TRBD1 (5 bases). The CDR3 totals 12 residues. Trimming pared 3 bases from V and 3 bases from J, leaving 8 bases between. The germline V gene has CDR1 SQVTM and CDR2 ANQGSEA. The CDR3 sequence: CSVEGEDYGYTF. In DNA, the CDR3 is TGCAGCGTTGAGGGGGAGGACTATGGCTACACCTTC. Using reference TRBV29-1 and TRBJ1-2 for the parts outside the CDR3, the full variable domain is SAVISQKPSRDICQRGTSLTIQCQVDSQVTMMFWYRQQPGQSLTLIATANQGSEATYESGFVIDKFPISRPNLTFSTLTVSNMSPEDSSIYLCSVEGEDYGYTFGSGTRLTVV.